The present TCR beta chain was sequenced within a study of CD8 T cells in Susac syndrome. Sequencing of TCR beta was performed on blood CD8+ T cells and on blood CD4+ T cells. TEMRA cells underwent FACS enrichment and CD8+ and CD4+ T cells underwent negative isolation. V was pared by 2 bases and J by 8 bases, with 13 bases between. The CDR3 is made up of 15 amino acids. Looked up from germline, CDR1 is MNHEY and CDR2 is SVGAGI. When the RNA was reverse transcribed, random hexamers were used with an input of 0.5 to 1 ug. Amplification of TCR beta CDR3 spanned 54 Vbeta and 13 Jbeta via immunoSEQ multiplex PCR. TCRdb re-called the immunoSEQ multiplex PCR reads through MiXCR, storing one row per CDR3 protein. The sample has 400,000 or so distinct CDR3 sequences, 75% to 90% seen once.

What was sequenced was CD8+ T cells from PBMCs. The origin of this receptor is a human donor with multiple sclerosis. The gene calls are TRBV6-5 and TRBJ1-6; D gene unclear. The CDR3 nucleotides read TGTGCCAGCAGTTACCGTTGGGGTAAAGATTCACCCCTCCACTTT. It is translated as CASSYRWGKDSPLHF.